The entry below describes one T cell receptor (beta chain). Its target is not known. Assay used: immunoSEQ multiplex PCR; TCRdb lists only in-frame clones, some missing. Among roughly 4,200 clones listed, over 45% were seen once. Trimming took 6 bases from V and 2 from J, leaving 14 bases between them. Germline assignment: CDR1 LNHDA and CDR2 SQIVND (reference sequence). CDR3 length: 14 amino acids. This sample was taken from a study of regulatory dendritic cells for organ transplantation. Study as a whole: Monocytes received vitamin D3 on days 0 and 4, IL-10 on day 4.

Allogeneic regulatory or mature dendritic cells were co-cultured for roughly five days with CFSE-labeled sorted T cells at 1:10. FACS sorted CD4+ or CD8+ T cells into CD45RA+ naive and CD45RO+ memory. This TCR derives from a human donor in good health. Sequencing was performed on memory CD8+ T cells from blood cultured with regulatory dendritic cells. This sample's subset: CD45RO+ memory T cells. The J gene is TRBJ2-7, the V gene TRBV19, with a tentative D call TRBD1 (5 bases). The CDR3 sequence is CASRLGSGTYEQYF. The CDR3 nucleotides are TGTGCCAGTAGATTAGGGTCAGGGACCTACGAGCAGTACTTC.